A selection of T cell receptor beta chains follows, all from one sample in a study of CXCR3-negative and CXCR3-positive naive CD8 T cells. TCRdb derives one entry per CDR3 protein from the 5' RACE reads, leaving out DNA. The specimen's table records over 70,000 distinct CDR3 sequences. The material sequenced was naive CXCR3+ CD8+ T cells from blood. The receptors were gathered from a human donor in good health. Some clones in this sample may be carry-over from other donors' samples. Each CDR3 is given with its conserved first and last residue.

J gene	V gene	CDR3 protein
TRBJ1-2	TRBV15	CATSLRAEFTYGYTF
TRBJ2-6	TRBV12-3/TRBV12-4	CASTSPVKALSGANVLTF
TRBJ2-7	TRBV7-9	CASSLASGGRNSYEQYF
TRBJ2-3	TRBV2	CASIFGDYGTDTQYF
TRBJ2-7	TRBV18	CASSRDGPTYEQYF
TRBJ2-6	TRBV3-1	CASTRPGPSGANVLTF
TRBJ2-7	TRBV2	CAIHRDYEQYF
TRBJ2-5	TRBV3-1	CASWPSENSREETQYF
TRBJ1-1	TRBV25-1	CASSFLMNTEAFF
TRBJ1-5	TRBV5-1	CASSPGQGISNQPQHF
TRBJ2-1	TRBV6-2/TRBV6-3	CASRLIAGSSYNEQFF
TRBJ2-7	TRBV10-3	CAISESSGRSYEQYF
TRBJ2-7	TRBV5-1	CASSLVGTIYEQYF
TRBJ2-1	TRBV7-6	CASGLGELAGGGYNEQFF
TRBJ2-2	TRBV7-6	CASSLASSAGELFF
TRBJ2-1	TRBV14	CASSLPRLGAGGYNEQFF
TRBJ2-1	TRBV28	CASRPTRGLEYNEQFF
TRBJ2-7	TRBV11-2	CASSLVEEAPLLEQYF
TRBJ2-1	TRBV5-6	CASSLGLWRGDEQFF
TRBJ2-7	TRBV6-1	CASSPSRGYEQYF
TRBJ1-1	TRBV5-1	CASQDVQGQMNTEAFF
TRBJ1-1	TRBV27	CASSSQGQGTEAFF
TRBJ1-4	TRBV9	CASSAQGGTNEKLFF
TRBJ2-3	TRBV9	CASSLRDYPTDTQYF
TRBJ2-3	TRBV2	CASRIWDTQYF
TRBJ1-1	TRBV4-1	CASSQVLTGGSNTEAFF
TRBJ2-3	TRBV20-1	CSASRGIYTDTQYF
TRBJ2-7	TRBV27	CASSLYLPTGGYEQYF
TRBJ2-7	TRBV28	CASRNQGGDEQYF
TRBJ1-5	TRBV18	CASSPAGIYSNQPQHF
TRBJ2-1	TRBV14	CASRRGNEQFF
TRBJ2-5	TRBV3-1	CASSQLPGETQYF
TRBJ1-2	TRBV29-1	CSVEWDTLSYGYTF
TRBJ1-1	TRBV6-1	CASSEAGVWTEAFF
TRBJ1-4	TRBV5-5	CASSLYVEEKLFF